Reported below is one T cell receptor beta chain. Its antigen is not identified. The CDR3 loop spans 15 amino acids. V lost 2 bases, J lost 1 base, and 4 bases stayed unmatched. The germline CDR1 and CDR2 sequences are SGHDT and YYEEEE. The approximately 120-subject validation cohort, separate from the approximately 670-subject first cohort, included the donors. This sample stems from a study of cytomegalovirus exposure and HLA in healthy donors. General study points: There were three CMV-associated chains whose specificity for CMV antigens was confirmed in vitro. The study labeled more than 150 TCR beta chains cytomegalovirus-associated.

Generated by immunoSEQ multiplex PCR, the TCRdb table keeps only in-frame clones and is missing some. The sample includes some 140,000 clones, approximately 87% of them seen just once. This sequence joins TRBV5-6 and TRBJ1-1; 8 bases map to TRBD1. The specimen sequenced was PBMCs. The source of this sequence is a man aged 18 to 29 in good health and CMV-seronegative. The CDR3 coding sequence is TGTGCCAGCAGCTTACAGGGGGGCGGGAACACTGAAGCTTTCTTT. Translation gives CASSLQGGGNTEAFF. Drawing the rest from reference TRBV5-6 and TRBJ1-1, the complete variable domain is DAGVTQSPTHLIKTRGQQVTLRCSPKSGHDTVSWYQQALGQGPQFIFQYYEEEERQRGNFPDRFSGHQFPNYSSELNVNALLLGDSALYLCASSLQGGGNTEAFFGQGTRLTVV.